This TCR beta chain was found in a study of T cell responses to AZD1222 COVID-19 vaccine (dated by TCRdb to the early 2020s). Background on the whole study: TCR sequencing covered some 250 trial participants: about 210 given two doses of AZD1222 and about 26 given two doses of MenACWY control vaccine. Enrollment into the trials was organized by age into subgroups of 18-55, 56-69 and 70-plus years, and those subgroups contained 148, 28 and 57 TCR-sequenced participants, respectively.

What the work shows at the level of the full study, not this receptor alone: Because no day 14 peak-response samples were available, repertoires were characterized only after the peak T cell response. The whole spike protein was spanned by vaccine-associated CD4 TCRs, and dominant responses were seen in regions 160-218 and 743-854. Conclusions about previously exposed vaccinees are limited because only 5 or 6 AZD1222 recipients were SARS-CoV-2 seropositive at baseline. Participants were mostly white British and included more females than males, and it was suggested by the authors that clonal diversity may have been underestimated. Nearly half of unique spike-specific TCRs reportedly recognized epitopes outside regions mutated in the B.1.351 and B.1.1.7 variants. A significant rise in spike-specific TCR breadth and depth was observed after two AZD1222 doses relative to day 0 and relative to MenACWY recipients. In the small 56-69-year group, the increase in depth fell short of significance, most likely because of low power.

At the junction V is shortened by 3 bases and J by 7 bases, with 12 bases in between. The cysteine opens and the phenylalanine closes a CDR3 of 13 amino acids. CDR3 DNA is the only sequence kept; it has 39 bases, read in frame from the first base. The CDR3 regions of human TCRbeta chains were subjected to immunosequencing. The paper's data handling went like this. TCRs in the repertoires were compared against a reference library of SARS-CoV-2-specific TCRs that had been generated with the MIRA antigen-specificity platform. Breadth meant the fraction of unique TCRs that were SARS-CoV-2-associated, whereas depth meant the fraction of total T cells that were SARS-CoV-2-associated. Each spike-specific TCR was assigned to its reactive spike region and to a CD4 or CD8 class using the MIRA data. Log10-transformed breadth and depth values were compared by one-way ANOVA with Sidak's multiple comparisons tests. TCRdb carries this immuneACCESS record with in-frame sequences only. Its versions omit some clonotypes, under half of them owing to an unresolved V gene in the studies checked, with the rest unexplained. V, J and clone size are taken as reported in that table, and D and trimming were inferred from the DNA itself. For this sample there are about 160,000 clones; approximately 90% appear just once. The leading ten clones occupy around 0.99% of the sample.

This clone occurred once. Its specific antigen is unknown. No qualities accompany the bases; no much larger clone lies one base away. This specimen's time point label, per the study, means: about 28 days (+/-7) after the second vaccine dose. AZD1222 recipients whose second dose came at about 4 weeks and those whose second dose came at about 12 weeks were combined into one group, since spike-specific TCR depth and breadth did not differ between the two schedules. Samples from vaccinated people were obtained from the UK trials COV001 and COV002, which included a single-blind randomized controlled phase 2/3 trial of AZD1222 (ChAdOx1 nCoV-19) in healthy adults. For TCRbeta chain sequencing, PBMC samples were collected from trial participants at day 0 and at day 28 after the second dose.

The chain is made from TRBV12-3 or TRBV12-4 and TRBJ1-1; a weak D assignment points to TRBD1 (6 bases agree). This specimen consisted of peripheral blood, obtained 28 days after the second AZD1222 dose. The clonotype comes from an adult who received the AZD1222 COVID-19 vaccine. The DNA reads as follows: TGTGCCAGCAGTTTGGAGGGGGTAGTTGAAGCTTTCTTT. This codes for CASSLEGVVEAFF.